A single sample gave rise to the 31 T cell receptor beta chains below, sequenced in a study of cytomegalovirus exposure and HLA in healthy donors. PCR employed 60 Vbeta and 13 Jbeta primers. Sequencing used immunoSEQ multiplex PCR; TCRdb keeps in-frame clones, though not all of them. The sample has 150,000 to 250,000 clones, and its top ten clones hold roughly 0.74%. Sequenced input: PBMCs. These receptors all stem from a boy aged 5-17 years in good health and CMV-seronegative.

This sequence joins TRBV4-2 and TRBJ2-1; 8 positions agree with TRBD1. CDR3 length: 15 residues. V shed 6 bases, J shed 2 bases, and the junction held 6 bases outside the gene matches. Germline values: CDR1 LGHNA, CDR2 YNFKEQ. For the CDR3, the DNA is TGTGCCAGCAGATCCGGACAGGGTCCCTACAATGAGCAGTTCTTC. Its translation is CASRSGQGPYNEQFF.

The chain couples TRBV6-5 to TRBJ1-2; TRBD1 matches at 8 bases. Germline assignment: CDR1 MNHEY and CDR2 SVGAGI. CDR3 length: 14 amino acids. The junction had 7 bases not matched to a gene; V was cut back by 2 bases and J by 8 bases. The CDR3 region has the DNA TGTGCCAGCAGTTACATACAAGGACAGGGAGGCTACACCTTC. It codes for CASSYIQGQGGYTF.

Written as DNA, the CDR3 is TGCGCCAGCAGCCCCCGGCGGACAGGGGGCGTCTATGGCTACACCTTC. Encoded protein: CASSPRRTGGVYGYTF. The chain combines TRBV5-1 with TRBJ1-2, with TRBD1 identical over 11 bases. With V trimmed by 4 bases and J by 4 bases, 9 bases remained unmatched. CDR3 length: 16 residues. Germline-derived CDR1 and CDR2 are SGHRS and YFSETQ.

The chain couples TRBV5-6 to TRBJ1-1, with TRBD1 matching 9 bases. CDR1 is SGHDT, CDR2 YYEEEE, per germline. The CDR3 is 16 residues long. V trimming: 2 bases; J trimming: 4 bases; junction bases outside the gene matches: 9. CDR3 sequence (DNA): TGTGCCAGCAGCTTTCCCGGGACAGGGCTAACCACTGAAGCTTTCTTT. Amino acids: CASSFPGTGLTTEAFF.

The chain uses TRBV9 and TRBJ2-7; the match to TRBD1 covers 7 bases. CDR1 is SGDLS and CDR2 is YYNGEE in the germline V gene. This CDR3 comprises 14 residues. Germline trimming cut 3 bases from V and 6 bases from J; bases unmatched to any gene: 9. The CDR3 DNA sequence: TGTGCCAGCAGCGCCAGGGTCCAGGGGGTCGAGCAGTACTTC. Amino acid sequence: CASSARVQGVEQYF.

The chain uses TRBV11-1 and TRBJ2-1; tentative D call: TRBD1 (5 bases). V was shortened by 4 bases and J by 2 bases, with 12 bases between the two germline ends. The germline V gene has CDR1 SGHAT and CDR2 FQDESV (reference sequence). This CDR3 is built from 15 residues. CDR3 DNA: TGTGCCAGCAGCTCGCGGACAAAAACCTACAATGAGCAGTTCTTC. This translates into CASSSRTKTYNEQFF.

The chain links TRBV11-2 to TRBJ1-2; D is uncertain. Trimming stripped 11 bases from V and 6 bases from J, with 13 bases between. Per germline, CDR1 SGHAT and CDR2 FQNNGV. The CDR3 spans 11 residues. DNA for the CDR3: TGTGCCCTGGACTATCGGGATGGCTACACCTTC. Translation gives CALDYRDGYTF.

The chain has TRBV4-1 and TRBJ1-6; the match to TRBD1 covers 8 bases. V lost 4 bases to trimming and J lost 0 bases; unmatched junction nucleotides: 8. The length of the CDR3 is 18 residues. CDR1 is MGHRA, CDR2 YSYEKL, per germline. This CDR3 is CASSLGQGSRSYNSPLHF. The CDR3 nucleotides read TGCGCCAGCAGCCTTGGACAGGGATCCCGCTCCTATAATTCACCCCTCCACTTT.

The V call is TRBV7-2, the J call TRBJ2-1, with a weak D call TRBD2 (7 bases). This CDR3 is built from 13 residues. Germline lookup yields CDR1 SGHTA and CDR2 FQGNSA. Trimming stripped 6 bases from V and 8 bases from J, with 14 bases between. The CDR3 here is CASSPGGKDEQFF. CDR3 in DNA: TGTGCCAGCAGTCCGGGGGGCAAGGATGAGCAGTTCTTC.

V is TRBV28 and J is TRBJ2-5, with a tentative D call TRBD2 (6 bases). In germline, CDR1 is MDHEN, CDR2 SYDVKM. The CDR3 contains 14 residues. V was cut by 4 bases and J by 2 bases, with 11 bases left in between. The CDR3 coding sequence is TGTGCCAGCAGTTGGACGGGGGTACAAGAGACCCAGTACTTC. Encoded protein: CASSWTGVQETQYF.

The rearrangement uses TRBV4-1 and TRBJ1-2; maybe TRBD1 (5 bases). Germline V gene lookup returns CDR1 MGHRA and CDR2 YSYEKL. Trimming shortened V by 2 bases and J by 4 bases, and 8 bases separated the two germline ends. The CDR3 is made up of 13 amino acids. CDR3 residues: CASSQLGPYGYTF. CDR3 in DNA: TGCGCCAGCAGCCAACTGGGGCCCTATGGCTACACCTTC.

V usage is TRBV7-8 and J usage is TRBJ2-7; TRBD1 matches at 9 bases. The V and J ends lost 1 base and 6 bases, in that order; junction bases with no gene match: 4. The CDR3 is 14 amino acids. Germline V gene sequence: CDR1 SGHVS, CDR2 FQNEAQ. The CDR3 bases are TGTGCCAGCAGCTTAGAAAGGACAGGGGTCGAGCAGTACTTC. Translation gives CASSLERTGVEQYF.

The V call is TRBV2, the J call TRBJ1-2, with 7 bases aligning to TRBD1. The germline gives CDR1 SNHLY, CDR2 FYNNEI. Trimming took 3 bases from V and 4 from J; bases not matched to a gene: 5. This CDR3 is built from 14 residues. The CDR3 loop is CASSDSGGGYGYTF. In nucleotides, the CDR3 is TGTGCCAGCAGTGATTCAGGGGGAGGCTATGGCTACACCTTC.

The rearrangement uses TRBV7-3 and TRBJ2-2; possibly TRBD1 for D (6 bases). Germline CDR1 is SGHTA and CDR2 is FQGTGA. V was trimmed by 5 bases and J by 1 base, leaving 8 bases between them. The length of the CDR3 is 14 residues. The CDR3 DNA reads as TGTGCCAGCAGCCAGACAGGGAACACCGGGGAGCTGTTTTTT. It codes for CASSQTGNTGELFF. The full variable domain, its missing parts supplied by reference TRBV7-3 and TRBJ2-2, is GAGVSQTPSNKVTEKGKYVELRCDPISGHTALYWYRQSLGQGPEFLIYFQGTGAADDSGLPNDRFFAVRPEGSVSTLKIQRTERGDSAVYLCASSQTGNTGELFFGEGSRLTVL.

The chain couples TRBV5-1 to TRBJ2-7; TRBD1 aligns across 7 bases. Germline lookup yields CDR1 SGHRS and CDR2 YFSETQ. V was pared by 4 bases and J by 1 base, with 11 bases of the junction left unmatched. The CDR3 spans 16 residues. The CDR3 is CASSVLPGQTSYEQYF. The DNA for the CDR3 is TGCGCCAGCAGCGTTCTTCCGGGACAGACTTCCTACGAGCAGTACTTC.

The CDR3 sequence: CASSLEGQGYGYTF. In DNA, the CDR3 is TGTGCCAGCAGCTTGGAGGGACAGGGCTATGGCTACACCTTC. This chain uses TRBV5-5 with TRBJ1-2; 9 bases map to TRBD1. The CDR3 runs 14 residues. V shed 0 bases, J shed 4 bases, and the junction held 1 base outside the gene matches. In germline, CDR1 is SGHKS, CDR2 YYEKEE (reference sequence).

V gene TRBV28 combines with J gene TRBJ2-3; D possibly corresponds to TRBD2 (5 bases). Germline V gene data show CDR1 as MDHEN and CDR2 as SYDVKM. The V end was cut by 6 bases, the J end by 5 bases, with 9 bases between. This CDR3 spans 12 amino acids. This CDR3 reads CASSAGVDTQYF. The CDR3 DNA follows: TGTGCCAGCAGCGCCGGGGTAGATACGCAGTATTTT.

The chain combines TRBV30 with TRBJ1-2; perhaps TRBD1 as D (6 bases). V lost 5 bases and J 3 bases, leaving 19 bases between the germline ends. Germline V lookup: CDR1 GTSNPN, CDR2 SVGIG (reference sequence). The CDR3 totals 15 residues. CDR3 sequence (DNA): TGTGCCTGGGGACCAAGGGGACACCCAGACTATGGCTACACCTTC. Translating it yields CAWGPRGHPDYGYTF.

The chain couples TRBV7-6 to TRBJ2-1; possible D gene TRBD2, 6 bases. V was clipped by 1 base and J by 0 bases, with 16 bases between them. The V gene's germline CDR1 is SGHVS and CDR2 FNYEAQ. The length of the CDR3 is 18 residues. The CDR3 spells CASSLGRRAASSYNEQFF. In nucleotides, the CDR3 is TGTGCCAGCAGCTTAGGAAGGAGGGCCGCTAGCTCCTACAATGAGCAGTTCTTC.

The chain joins TRBV9 to TRBJ2-2, with D tentatively TRBD2 (5 bases). Germline CDR1 is SGDLS and CDR2 is YYNGEE. V was shortened by 3 bases and J by 5 bases, with 17 bases between the two germline ends. CDR3 length: 16 residues. DNA for the CDR3: TGTGCCAGCAGCGGCCTATTAGGCCCGGGAACCGGGGAGCTGTTTTTT. The encoded protein is CASSGLLGPGTGELFF.

This chain joins TRBV7-2 and TRBJ2-5, with 8 positions matching TRBD2. The V and J ends lost 5 bases and 6 bases, in that order; junction bases with no gene match: 8. CDR1 and CDR2 from the germline V gene are SGHTA and FQGNSA. The CDR3 length is 14 residues. CDR3 sequence (DNA): TGTGCCAGCAGCGCCGGGGGGGGCCGGAAGACCCAGTACTTC. Translation: CASSAGGGRKTQYF.

The chain is built from TRBV19 and TRBJ1-1; tentatively, D is TRBD1 (6 bases). The CDR3 is 14 amino acids. V was clipped by 4 bases and J by 1 base, with 10 bases between them. Germline-derived CDR1 and CDR2 are LNHDA and SQIVND (reference sequence). Written as DNA, the CDR3 is TGTGCCAGTAGTAGCCGGGACACGAACACTGAAGCTTTCTTT. It codes for CASSSRDTNTEAFF.

V is TRBV2 and J is TRBJ1-2, with D unclear. Germline CDR1 and CDR2: SNHLY and FYNNEI. The CDR3 contains 11 residues. V was trimmed by 10 bases and J by 7 bases, leaving 13 bases between them. The CDR3 reads CATNQEGGYTF. The CDR3 DNA reads TGTGCCACTAACCAGGAGGGTGGCTACACCTTC.

The chain links TRBV28 to TRBJ2-2; tentative D call: TRBD1 (5 bases). Between the trimmed V and J ends, which lost 5 bases and 4 bases, there was a span of 14 bases. CDR3 length: 15 residues. Germline V CDR1 and CDR2: MDHEN, SYDVKM. The CDR3 reads CASSPFPGPTGELFF. Here the CDR3 DNA reads TGTGCCAGCAGTCCCTTCCCAGGGCCCACCGGGGAGCTGTTTTTT.

V and J are TRBV11-2 and TRBJ2-7; 7 positions agree with TRBD2. The germline V gene encodes CDR1 SGHAT and CDR2 FQNNGV. After removal of 7 bases from V and 6 bases from J, the junction contained 18 bases not matched to a gene. The CDR3 sequence is 16 residues long. For the CDR3, the DNA is TGTGCCAGCACCCTATACTTCGCGGGGGAGATAGGCGAGCAGTACTTC. Encoded protein: CASTLYFAGEIGEQYF.

The chain is built from TRBV5-1 and TRBJ1-1, with 9 bases fitting TRBD1. This CDR3 spans 14 amino acids. Germline V gives CDR1 SGHRS, CDR2 YFSETQ. V was clipped by 5 bases and J by 1 base; unmatched bases: 3. The CDR3 here is CASRMGQGNTEAFF. CDR3 DNA: TGCGCCAGCAGAATGGGACAGGGGAACACTGAAGCTTTCTTT.

This chain links TRBV5-1 with TRBJ2-7, with D perhaps matching TRBD1 (6 bases). The CDR3 loop spans 13 amino acids. V was trimmed by 3 bases and J by 6 bases, leaving 13 bases between them. The germline gives CDR1 SGHRS, CDR2 YFSETQ. The chain's CDR3 is CASSSYREGEQYF. CDR3 nucleotides: TGCGCCAGCAGCTCCTACAGGGAAGGCGAGCAGTACTTC.

The V and J genes are TRBV7-9 and TRBJ1-4, with 7 bases fitting TRBD1. Germline V lookup: CDR1 SEHNR, CDR2 FQNEAQ (reference sequence). V dropped 1 base and J dropped 4; count of bases not matched to a gene: 9. This CDR3 is 17 amino acids long. The CDR3 is CASSLGQGERINEKLFF. The CDR3, as DNA: TGTGCCAGCAGCTTAGGGCAGGGGGAAAGGATTAATGAAAAACTGTTTTTT.

V gene TRBV6-5 combines with J gene TRBJ2-7; TRBD1 matches at 7 bases. The CDR3 consists of 14 residues. V gave up 0 bases and J gave up 5 bases; unmatched junction bases: 4. Germline V gives CDR1 MNHEY, CDR2 SVGAGI. In nucleotides, the CDR3 is TGTGCCAGCAGTTACTCGGGGACAGCGCACGAGCAGTACTTC. Encoded protein: CASSYSGTAHEQYF.

The chain employs TRBV11-2 and TRBJ2-1, with a weak D call TRBD1 (5 bases). The CDR3 consists of 16 residues. From germline, CDR1 is SGHAT and CDR2 FQNNGV. V lost 4 bases to trimming and J lost 8 bases, with 21 bases between them. CDR3 nucleotides: TGTGCCAGCAGCTCCATCTTCCAGGGATCCGAGGATGAGCAGTTCTTC. Protein: CASSSIFQGSEDEQFF. Complete variable domain (other parts from reference TRBV11-2 and TRBJ2-1): EAGVAQSPRYKIIEKRQSVAFWCNPISGHATLYWYQQILGQGPKLLIQFQNNGVVDDSQLPKDRFSAERLKGVDSTLKIQPAKLEDSAVYLCASSSIFQGSEDEQFFGPGTRLTVL.

V usage is TRBV18 and J usage is TRBJ1-1; 9 nucleotides align to TRBD1. The V segment lost 6 bases and the J segment 1 base; nucleotides outside the gene matches: 15. There are 18 residues in the CDR3. Germline V gene lookup returns CDR1 KGHSH and CDR2 LQKENI. In DNA form, the CDR3 reads TGTGCCAGCTCGGATAATCCGGGACAGGGTAGTTGGAACACTGAAGCTTTCTTT. Translation: CASSDNPGQGSWNTEAFF.